The clone carrying this TCR beta chain was counted at least ten times. Its target is unknown. This record comes from a study of T-cell reconstitution after alpha-beta-depleted transplantation in children. Study outcomes and limitations: Expanded graft clones, several hundred of them, were reportedly the source of alpha-beta T cells about two months after transplant. For some patients, TCRbeta diversity was high at day 60 because of recipient T cells and thymic progenitors that survived. Diversity and T-cell counts at one year after transplant derived mostly from new T cells.

V shed 7 bases, J shed 4 bases, and the junction held 9 bases outside the gene matches. The germline V gene has CDR1 SGHRS and CDR2 YFSETQ. The CDR3 is made up of 14 amino acids. Molecular barcoding with unique molecular identifiers was used for the TCRbeta library. TCRdb analysed the PCR reads with MiXCR anew, one entry per CDR3 protein. The table lists fewer than 350,000 distinct CDR3 sequences, 11% of them singletons. This clonotype was obtained from a male patient aged 2 to 10 who had a stem cell transplant for chronic granulomatous disease, so the T cells may come from the graft donor. This specimen consisted of peripheral blood, obtained 180 days after TCRalphabeta/CD19-depleted stem cell transplant. The chain joins TRBV5-1 to TRBJ2-3; 7 bases align to TRBD2. The CDR3, as DNA: TGCGCCAGCGCGCTAGCGGCTGACCCAGATACGCAGTATTTT. It translates to CASALAADPDTQYF.